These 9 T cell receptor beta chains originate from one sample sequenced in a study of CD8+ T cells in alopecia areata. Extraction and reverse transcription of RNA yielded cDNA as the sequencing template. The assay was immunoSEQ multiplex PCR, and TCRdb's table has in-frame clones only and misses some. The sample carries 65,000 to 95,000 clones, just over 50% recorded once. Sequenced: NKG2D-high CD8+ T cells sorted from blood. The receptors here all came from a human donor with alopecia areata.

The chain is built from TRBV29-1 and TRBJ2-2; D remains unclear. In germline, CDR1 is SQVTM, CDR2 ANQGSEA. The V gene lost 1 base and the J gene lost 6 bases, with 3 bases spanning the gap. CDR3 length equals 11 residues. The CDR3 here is CSVEGPGELFF. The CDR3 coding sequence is TGCAGCGTTGAAGGCCCCGGGGAGCTGTTTTTT.

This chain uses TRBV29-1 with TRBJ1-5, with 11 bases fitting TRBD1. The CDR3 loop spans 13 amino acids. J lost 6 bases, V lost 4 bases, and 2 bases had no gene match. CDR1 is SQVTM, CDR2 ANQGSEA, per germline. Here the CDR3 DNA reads TGCAGCGTTGGAGGGACAGGGGGTCAGCCCCAGCATTTT. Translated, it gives CSVGGTGGQPQHF.

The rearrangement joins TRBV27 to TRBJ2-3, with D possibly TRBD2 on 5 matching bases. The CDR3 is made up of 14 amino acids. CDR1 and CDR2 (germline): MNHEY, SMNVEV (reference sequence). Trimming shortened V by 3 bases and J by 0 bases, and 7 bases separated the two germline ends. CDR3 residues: CASSLDSSTDTQYF. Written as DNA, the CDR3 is TGTGCCAGCAGTTTGGACTCCAGCACAGATACGCAGTATTTT.

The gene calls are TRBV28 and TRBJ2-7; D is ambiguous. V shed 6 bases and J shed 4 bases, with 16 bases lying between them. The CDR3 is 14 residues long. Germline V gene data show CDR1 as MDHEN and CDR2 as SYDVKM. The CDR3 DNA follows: TGTGCCAGCAGACCGTTGGGAAATGCGTACGAGCAGTACTTC. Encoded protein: CASRPLGNAYEQYF.

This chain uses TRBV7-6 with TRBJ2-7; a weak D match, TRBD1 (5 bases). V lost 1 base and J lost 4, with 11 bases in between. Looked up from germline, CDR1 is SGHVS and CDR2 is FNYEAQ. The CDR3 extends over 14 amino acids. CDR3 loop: CASSLEGLLYEQYF. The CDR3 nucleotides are TGTGCCAGCAGCTTAGAGGGGCTCCTTTACGAGCAGTACTTC.

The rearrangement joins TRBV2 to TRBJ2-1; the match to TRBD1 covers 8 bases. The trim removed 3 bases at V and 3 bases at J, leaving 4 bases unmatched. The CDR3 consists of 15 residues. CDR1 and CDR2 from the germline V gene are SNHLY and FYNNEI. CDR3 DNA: TGTGCCAGCAGTGACGGACAGGGTTACTACAATGAGCAGTTCTTC. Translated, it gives CASSDGQGYYNEQFF. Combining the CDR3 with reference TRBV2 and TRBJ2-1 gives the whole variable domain EPEVTQTPSHQVTQMGQEVILRCVPISNHLYFYWYRQILGQKVEFLVSFYNNEISEKSEIFDDQFSVERPDGSNFTLKIRSTKLEDSAMYFCASSDGQGYYNEQFFGPGTRLTVL.

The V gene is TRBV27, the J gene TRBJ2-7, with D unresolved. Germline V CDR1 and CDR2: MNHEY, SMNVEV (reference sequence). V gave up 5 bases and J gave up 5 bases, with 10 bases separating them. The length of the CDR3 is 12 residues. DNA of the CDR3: TGTGCCAGCAGTACCAGGATGGACGAGCAGTACTTC. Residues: CASSTRMDEQYF.

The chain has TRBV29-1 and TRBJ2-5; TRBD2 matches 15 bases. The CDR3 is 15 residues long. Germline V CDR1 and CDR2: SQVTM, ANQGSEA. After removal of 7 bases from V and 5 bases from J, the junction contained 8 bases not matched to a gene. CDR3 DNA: TGCAGCGCCCGCGTAGGACTAGCGGGGGGGGAGACCCAGTACTTC. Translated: CSARVGLAGGETQYF.

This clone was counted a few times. The CDR3 DNA follows: TGCGCCAGCAGCCCGACCTACGGACTTAATGCCTACGAGCAGTACTTC. It specifies CASSPTYGLNAYEQYF. The chain uses TRBV4-1 and TRBJ2-7; weak D call: TRBD2 (5 bases). This CDR3 comprises 16 residues. Germline values: CDR1 MGHRA, CDR2 YSYEKL. Trimming cost V 4 bases and J 2 bases, with 18 bases left between them.